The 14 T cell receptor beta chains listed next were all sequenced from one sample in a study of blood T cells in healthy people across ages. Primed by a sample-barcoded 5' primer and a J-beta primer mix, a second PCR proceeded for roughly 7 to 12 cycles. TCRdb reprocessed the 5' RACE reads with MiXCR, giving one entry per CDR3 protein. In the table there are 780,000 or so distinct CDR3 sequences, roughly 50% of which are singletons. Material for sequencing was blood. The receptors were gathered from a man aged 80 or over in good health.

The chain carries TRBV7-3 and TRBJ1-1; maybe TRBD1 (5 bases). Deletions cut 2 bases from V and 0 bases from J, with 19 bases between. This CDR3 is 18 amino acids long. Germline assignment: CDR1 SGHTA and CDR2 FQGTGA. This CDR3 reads CASSLFPTGRGMNTEAFF. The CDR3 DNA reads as TGTGCCAGCAGCTTATTTCCGACGGGACGCGGGATGAACACTGAAGCTTTCTTT.

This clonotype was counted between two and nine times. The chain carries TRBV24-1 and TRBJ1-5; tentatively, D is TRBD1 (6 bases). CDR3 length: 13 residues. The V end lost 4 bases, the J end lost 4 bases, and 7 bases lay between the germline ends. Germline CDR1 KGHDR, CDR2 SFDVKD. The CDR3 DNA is TGTGCCACCAGTGAGGGGGCGAATCAGCCCCAGCATTTT. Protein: CATSEGANQPQHF.

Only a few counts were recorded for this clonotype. The DNA for the CDR3 is TGTGCCAGCAGCCTCTCAGGGATTGAGCAGTTCTTC. It codes for CASSLSGIEQFF. The rearrangement links TRBV14 to TRBJ2-1, with TRBD1 as a possible D gene (5 bases). CDR1 and CDR2 (germline): SGHDN, FVKESK. The germline V and J ends were trimmed by 4 bases and 9 bases, with 10 bases remaining between them. The CDR3 totals 12 residues.

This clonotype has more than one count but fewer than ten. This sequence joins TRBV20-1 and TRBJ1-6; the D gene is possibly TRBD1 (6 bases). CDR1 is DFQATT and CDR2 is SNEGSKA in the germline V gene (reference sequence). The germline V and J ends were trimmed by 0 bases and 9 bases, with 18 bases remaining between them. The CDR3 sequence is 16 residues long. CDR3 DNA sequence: TGCAGTGCTAGAGATGTCAGGGGCGCCGGGGGTTCACCCCTCCACTTT. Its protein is CSARDVRGAGGSPLHF.

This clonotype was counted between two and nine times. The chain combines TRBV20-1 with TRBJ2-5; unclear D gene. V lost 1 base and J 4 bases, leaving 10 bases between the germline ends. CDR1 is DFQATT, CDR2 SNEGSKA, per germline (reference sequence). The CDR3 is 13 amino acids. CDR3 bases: TGCAGTGCTAGAGTCGGCAGCCTAGAGACCCAGTACTTC. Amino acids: CSARVGSLETQYF.

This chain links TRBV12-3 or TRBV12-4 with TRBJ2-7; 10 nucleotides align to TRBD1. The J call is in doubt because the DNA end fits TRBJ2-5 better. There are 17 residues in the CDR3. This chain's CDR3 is CASSNQGQGTSQETQYF. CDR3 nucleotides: TGTGCCAGCAGCAACCAGGGACAGGGGACATCTCAAGAGACCCAGTACTTC.

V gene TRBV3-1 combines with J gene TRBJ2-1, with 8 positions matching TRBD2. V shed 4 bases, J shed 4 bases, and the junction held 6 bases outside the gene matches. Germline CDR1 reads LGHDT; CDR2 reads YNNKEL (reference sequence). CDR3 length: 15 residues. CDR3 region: CASSRGTSNYNEQFF. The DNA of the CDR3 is TGTGCCAGCAGCCGCGGGACTAGTAATTACAATGAGCAGTTCTTC.

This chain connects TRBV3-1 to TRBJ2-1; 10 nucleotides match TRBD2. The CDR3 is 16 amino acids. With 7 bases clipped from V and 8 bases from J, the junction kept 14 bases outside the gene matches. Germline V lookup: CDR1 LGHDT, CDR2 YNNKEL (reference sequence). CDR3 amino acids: CASTRMPLAGMDEQFF. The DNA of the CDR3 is TGTGCCAGCACCCGGATGCCACTAGCGGGAATGGATGAGCAGTTCTTC.

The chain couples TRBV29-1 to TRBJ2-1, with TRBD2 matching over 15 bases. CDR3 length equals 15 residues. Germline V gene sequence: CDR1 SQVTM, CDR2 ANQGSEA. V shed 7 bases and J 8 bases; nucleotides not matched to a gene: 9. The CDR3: CSARTSGRGRDEQFF. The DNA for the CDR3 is TGCAGCGCCCGGACTAGCGGGAGGGGGCGGGATGAGCAGTTCTTC.

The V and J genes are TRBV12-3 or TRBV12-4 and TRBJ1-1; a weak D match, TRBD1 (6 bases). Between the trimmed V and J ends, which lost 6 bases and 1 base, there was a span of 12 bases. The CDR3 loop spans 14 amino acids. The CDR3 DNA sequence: TGTGCCAGCAGGGATACAGGGAGGAACACTGAAGCTTTCTTT. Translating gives CASRDTGRNTEAFF.

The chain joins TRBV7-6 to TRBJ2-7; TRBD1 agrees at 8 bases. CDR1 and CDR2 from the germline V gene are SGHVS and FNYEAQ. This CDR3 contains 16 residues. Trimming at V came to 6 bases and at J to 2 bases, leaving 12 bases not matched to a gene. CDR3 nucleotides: TGTGCCAGCAGTATCGGACAGGGCGAGGGGGCCTACGAGCAGTACTTC. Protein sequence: CASSIGQGEGAYEQYF.

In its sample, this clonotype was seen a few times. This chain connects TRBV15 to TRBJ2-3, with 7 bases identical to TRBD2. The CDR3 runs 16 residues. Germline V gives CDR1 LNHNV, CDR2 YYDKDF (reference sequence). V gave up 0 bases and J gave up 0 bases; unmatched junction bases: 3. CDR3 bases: TGTGCCACCAGCAGAGATGGGCGGGGGAGCACAGATACGCAGTATTTT. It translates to CATSRDGRGSTDTQYF.

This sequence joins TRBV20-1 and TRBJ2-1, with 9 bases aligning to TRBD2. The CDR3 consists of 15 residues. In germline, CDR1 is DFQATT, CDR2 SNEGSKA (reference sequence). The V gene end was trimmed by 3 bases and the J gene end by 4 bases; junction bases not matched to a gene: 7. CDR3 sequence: CSARPRSGSYNEQFF. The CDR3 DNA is TGCAGTGCTAGGCCTCGTAGCGGGAGTTACAATGAGCAGTTCTTC.

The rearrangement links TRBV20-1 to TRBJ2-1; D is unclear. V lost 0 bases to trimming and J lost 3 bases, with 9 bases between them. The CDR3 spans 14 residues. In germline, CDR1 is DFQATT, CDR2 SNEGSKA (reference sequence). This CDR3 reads CSARDKALYNEQFF. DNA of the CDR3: TGCAGTGCTAGAGATAAAGCGCTCTACAATGAGCAGTTCTTC.